This T cell receptor (beta chain) was found in a study of blood T cell repertoires in COVID-19. TCRdb's table, derived via immunoSEQ multiplex PCR, lists solely in-frame clones and lacks some. The repertoire holds around 450,000 clones, with roughly 90% as singletons. This clone showed up just once. V was clipped by 4 bases and J by 5 bases, with 8 bases between them. CDR1 SGHAT and CDR2 FQNNGV come from the germline V gene. This CDR3 spans 12 amino acids. Specimen: PBMCs or T cells enriched from blood (not recorded which). The clonotype was recovered from a woman younger than 35 who had recovered from COVID-19. The rearrangement joins TRBV11-2 to TRBJ1-2; D is undetermined. In nucleotides, the CDR3 is TGTGCCAGCAGCTCTGTAGAATATGGCTACACCTTC. It specifies CASSSVEYGYTF.